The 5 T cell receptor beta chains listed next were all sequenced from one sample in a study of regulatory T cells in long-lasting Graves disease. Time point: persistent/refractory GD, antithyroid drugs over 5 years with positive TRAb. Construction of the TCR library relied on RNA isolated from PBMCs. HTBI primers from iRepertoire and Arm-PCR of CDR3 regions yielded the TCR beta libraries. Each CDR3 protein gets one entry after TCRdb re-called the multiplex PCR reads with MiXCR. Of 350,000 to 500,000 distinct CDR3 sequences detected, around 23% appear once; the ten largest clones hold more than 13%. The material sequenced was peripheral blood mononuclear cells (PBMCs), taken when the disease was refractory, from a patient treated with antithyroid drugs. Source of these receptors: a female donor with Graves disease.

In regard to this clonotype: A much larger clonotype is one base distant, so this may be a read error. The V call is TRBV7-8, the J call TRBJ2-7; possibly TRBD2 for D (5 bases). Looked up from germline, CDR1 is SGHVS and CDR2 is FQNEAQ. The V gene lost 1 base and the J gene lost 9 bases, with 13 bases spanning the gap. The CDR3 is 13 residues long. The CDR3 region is CASSLGGKAGQYF. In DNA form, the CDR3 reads TGTGCCAGCAGCTTAGGAGGGAAGGCCGGGCAGTACTTC.

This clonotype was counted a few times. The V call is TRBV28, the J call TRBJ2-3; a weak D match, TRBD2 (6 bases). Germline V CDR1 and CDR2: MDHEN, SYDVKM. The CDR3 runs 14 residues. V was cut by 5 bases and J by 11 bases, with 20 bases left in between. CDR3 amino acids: CASSPQSSRERQYF. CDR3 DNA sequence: TGTGCCAGCAGTCCTCAAAGTAGTCGGGAGAGGCAGTATTTT.

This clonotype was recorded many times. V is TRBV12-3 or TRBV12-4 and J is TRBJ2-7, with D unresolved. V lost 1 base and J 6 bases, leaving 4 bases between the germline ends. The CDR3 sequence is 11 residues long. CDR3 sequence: CASSLGFEQYF. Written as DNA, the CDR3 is TGTGCCAGCAGTTTAGGGTTCGAGCAGTACTTC.

This CDR3 is CSARPGGYGYTF. CDR3 DNA sequence: TGCAGTGCTAGGCCGGGGGGCTATGGCTACACCTTC. The chain is built from TRBV20-1 and TRBJ1-2; tentatively, D is TRBD1 (5 bases). V lost 3 bases to trimming and J lost 4 bases, with 9 bases between them. The germline gives CDR1 DFQATT, CDR2 SNEGSKA (reference sequence). The CDR3 sequence is 12 residues long.

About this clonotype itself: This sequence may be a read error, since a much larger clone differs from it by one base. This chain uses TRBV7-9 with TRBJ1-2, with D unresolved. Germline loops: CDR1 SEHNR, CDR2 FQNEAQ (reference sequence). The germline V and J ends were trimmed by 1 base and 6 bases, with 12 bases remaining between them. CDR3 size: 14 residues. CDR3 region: CASSLVGQLHGYTF. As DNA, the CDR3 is TGTGCCAGCAGCTTAGTAGGCCAGCTCCATGGCTACACCTTC.